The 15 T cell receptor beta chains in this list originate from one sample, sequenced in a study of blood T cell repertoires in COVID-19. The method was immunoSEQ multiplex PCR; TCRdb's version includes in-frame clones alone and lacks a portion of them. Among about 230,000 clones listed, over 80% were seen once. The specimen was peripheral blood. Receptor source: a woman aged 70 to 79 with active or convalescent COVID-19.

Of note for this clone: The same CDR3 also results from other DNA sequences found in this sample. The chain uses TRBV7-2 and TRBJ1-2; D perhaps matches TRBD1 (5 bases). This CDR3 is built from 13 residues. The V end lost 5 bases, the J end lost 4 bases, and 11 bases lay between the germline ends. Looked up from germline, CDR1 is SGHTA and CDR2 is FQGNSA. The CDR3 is CASSPGGAYGYTF. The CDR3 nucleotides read TGTGCCAGCAGCCCCGGAGGGGCCTATGGCTACACCTTC.

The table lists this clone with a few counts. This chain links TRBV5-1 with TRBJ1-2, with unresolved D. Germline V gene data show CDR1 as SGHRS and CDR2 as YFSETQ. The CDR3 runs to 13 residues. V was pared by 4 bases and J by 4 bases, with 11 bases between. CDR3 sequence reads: CASSSEGSYGYTF. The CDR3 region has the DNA TGCGCCAGCAGCAGTGAGGGTAGCTATGGCTACACCTTC.

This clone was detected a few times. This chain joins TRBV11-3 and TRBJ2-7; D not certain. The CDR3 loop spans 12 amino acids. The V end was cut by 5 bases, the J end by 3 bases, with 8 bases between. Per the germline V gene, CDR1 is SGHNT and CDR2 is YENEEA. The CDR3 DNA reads TGTGCCAGCAGCATCTCAGACTACGAGCAGTACTTC. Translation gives CASSISDYEQYF.

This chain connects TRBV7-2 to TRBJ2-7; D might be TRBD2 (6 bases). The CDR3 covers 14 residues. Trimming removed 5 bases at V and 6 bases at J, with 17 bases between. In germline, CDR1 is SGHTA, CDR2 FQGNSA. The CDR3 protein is CASSQTRSRPEQYF. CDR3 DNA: TGTGCCAGCAGCCAGACTAGGTCCCGCCCCGAGCAGTACTTC.

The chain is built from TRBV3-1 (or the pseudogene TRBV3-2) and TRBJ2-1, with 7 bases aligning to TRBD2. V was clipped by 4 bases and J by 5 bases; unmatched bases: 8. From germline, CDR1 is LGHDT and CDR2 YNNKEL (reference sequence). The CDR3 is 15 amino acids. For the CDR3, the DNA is TGTGCCAGCAGCCCATGGCGGGGGTCGGACAATGAGCAGTTCTTC. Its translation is CASSPWRGSDNEQFF.

CDR3 nucleotide sequence: TGTGCCAGCAGTGCCACTAGCGGGACCCAAGAGACCCAGTACTTC. Amino acid sequence: CASSATSGTQETQYF. J is TRBJ2-5 and V is TRBV25-1; TRBD2 aligns across 10 bases. The germline V gene encodes CDR1 MGHDK and CDR2 SYGVNS. The CDR3 totals 15 residues. The V segment lost 4 bases and the J segment 1 base; nucleotides outside the gene matches: 3.

In DNA, the CDR3 is TGTGCCAGCAGCGACTGGACAGGCGGATCCTACGAGCAGTACTTC. This encodes CASSDWTGGSYEQYF. V usage is TRBV6-5 and J usage is TRBJ2-7; TRBD1 aligns across 7 bases. Per the germline V gene, CDR1 is MNHEY and CDR2 is SVGAGI. The junction had 9 bases not matched to a gene; V was cut back by 6 bases and J by 1 base. The CDR3 is 15 residues long.

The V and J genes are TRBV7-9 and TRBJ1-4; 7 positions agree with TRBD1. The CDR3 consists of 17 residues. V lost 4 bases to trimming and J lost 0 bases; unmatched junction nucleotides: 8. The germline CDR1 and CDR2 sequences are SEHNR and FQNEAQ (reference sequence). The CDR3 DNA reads TGTGCCAGCAGCTCCCCCCGGGACAGTGCAACTAATGAAAAACTGTTTTTT. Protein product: CASSSPRDSATNEKLFF.

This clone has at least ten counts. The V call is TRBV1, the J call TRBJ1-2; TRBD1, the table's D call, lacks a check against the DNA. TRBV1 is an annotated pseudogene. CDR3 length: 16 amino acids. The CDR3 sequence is CTSSQDSAGPVYGYTF. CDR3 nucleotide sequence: TGCACCAGCAGCCAAGATAGTGCAGGTCCCGTCTATGGCTACACCTTC.

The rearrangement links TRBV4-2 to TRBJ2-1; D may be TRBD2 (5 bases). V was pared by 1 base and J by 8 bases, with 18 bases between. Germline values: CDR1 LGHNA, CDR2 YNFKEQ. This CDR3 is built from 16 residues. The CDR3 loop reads CASSQVWAGSGDEQFF. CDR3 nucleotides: TGTGCCAGCAGCCAAGTATGGGCGGGCTCCGGGGATGAGCAGTTCTTC.

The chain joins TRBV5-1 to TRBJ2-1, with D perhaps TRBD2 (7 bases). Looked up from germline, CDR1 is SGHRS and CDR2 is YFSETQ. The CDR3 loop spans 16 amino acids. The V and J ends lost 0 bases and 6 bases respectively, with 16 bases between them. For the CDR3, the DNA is TGCGCCAGCAGCTTGGAAAGGGGGAGGGCCGGCAATGAGCAGTTCTTC. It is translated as CASSLERGRAGNEQFF. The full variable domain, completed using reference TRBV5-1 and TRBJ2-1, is KAGVTQTPRYLIKTRGQQVTLSCSPISGHRSVSWYQQTPGQGLQFLFEYFSETQRNKGNFPGRFSGRQFSNSRSEMNVSTLELGDSALYLCASSLERGRAGNEQFFGPGTRLTVL.

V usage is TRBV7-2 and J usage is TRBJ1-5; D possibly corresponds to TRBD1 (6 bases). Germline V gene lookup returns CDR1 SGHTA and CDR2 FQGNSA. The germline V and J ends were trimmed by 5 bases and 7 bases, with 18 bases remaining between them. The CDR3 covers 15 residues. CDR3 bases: TGTGCCAGCAGCCTAAGGGGGGGGGACGTGCAGCCCCAGCATTTT. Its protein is CASSLRGGDVQPQHF.

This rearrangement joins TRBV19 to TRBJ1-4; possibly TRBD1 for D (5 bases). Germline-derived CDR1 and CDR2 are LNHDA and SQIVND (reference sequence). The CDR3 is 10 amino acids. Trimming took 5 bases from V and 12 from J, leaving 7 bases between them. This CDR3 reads CASSSRELFF. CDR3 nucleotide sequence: TGTGCCAGTAGTTCCAGGGAACTGTTTTTT.

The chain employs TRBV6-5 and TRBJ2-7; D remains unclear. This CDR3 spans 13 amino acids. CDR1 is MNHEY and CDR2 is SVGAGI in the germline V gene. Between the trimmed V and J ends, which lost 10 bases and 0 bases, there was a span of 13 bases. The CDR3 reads CATTYRSSYEQYF. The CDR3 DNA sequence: TGTGCCACCACCTACCGGAGCTCCTACGAGCAGTACTTC.

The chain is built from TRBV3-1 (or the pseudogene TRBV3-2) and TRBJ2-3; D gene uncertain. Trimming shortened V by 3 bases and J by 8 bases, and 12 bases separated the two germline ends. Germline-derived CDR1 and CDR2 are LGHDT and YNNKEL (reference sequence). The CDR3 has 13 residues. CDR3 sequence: CASSQGTAGTQYF. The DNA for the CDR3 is TGTGCCAGCAGCCAGGGTACGGCAGGTACGCAGTATTTT.